This T cell receptor (beta chain) was identified during a study of yellow fever vaccine responses in identical twins. Notes on the study in general: The authors reported partly convergent, partly personalized vaccine responses in identical twins.

For this clonotype: No antigen is known for it.

TCRdb called the RT-PCR reads again in MiXCR, with one record for every CDR3 protein. The sample includes 2,000 to 2,500 distinct CDR3 sequences, about 84% of them seen just once. CDR3 length equals 15 residues. Losses at the gene ends were 6 bases for V and 4 bases for J; bases not matched to a gene: 11. Germline CDR1 and CDR2: SQVTM and ANQGSEA. The sample here was T cells from blood (PBMCs), unsorted or a sorted subset (not recorded which), taken before or after yellow fever vaccination (not recorded which). The chain combines TRBV29-1 with TRBJ1-2, with 10 bases identical to TRBD1. The TCR sequence derives from a woman between 18 and 29 years old who received the yellow fever vaccine. CDR3 coding DNA: TGCAGCGTCTCCACCGAGGGACAGGGGCTCTATGGCTACACCTTC. This encodes CSVSTEGQGLYGYTF.